Following are 3 T cell receptor beta chains from one sample sequenced in a study of graft-versus-host responses after intestinal transplantation. These receptors' antigens are unknown. The table came from immunoSEQ multiplex PCR; TCRdb's copy has only in-frame clones and leaves some out. The repertoire holds about 59,000 clones, with approximately 94% as singletons. The sequencing used unstimulated CD4+ T cells sorted from spleen or lymph node cells, collected before transplant. These receptors came from a human donor who was the organ donor for an intestinal transplant.

The gene calls are TRBV11-1 and TRBJ1-6; D unclear. V gave up 1 base and J gave up 10 bases, with 11 bases separating them. CDR1 is SGHAT and CDR2 is FQDESV in the germline V gene (reference sequence). The CDR3 length is 14 residues. The CDR3 DNA reads TGTGCCAGCAGCTTAGGGACGGAGAGCTCACCCCTCCACTTT. Its protein is CASSLGTESSPLHF.

This clone was detected once. V and J are TRBV18 and TRBJ1-1; tentatively, D is TRBD1 (5 bases). Germline V gene data show CDR1 as KGHSH and CDR2 as LQKENI. The CDR3 is 13 amino acids. Trimming cost V 2 bases and J 1 base, with 5 bases left between them. The CDR3 bases are TGTGCCAGCTCACCAGGGGCGAACACTGAAGCTTTCTTT. Translation gives CASSPGANTEAFF. The complete variable domain, with remaining parts taken from reference TRBV18 and TRBJ1-1, reads NAGVMQNPRHLVRRRGQEARLRCSPMKGHSHVYWYRQLPEEGLKFMVYLQKENIIDESGMPKERFSAEFPKEGPSILRIQQVVRGDSAAYFCASSPGANTEAFFGQGTRLTVV.

The rearrangement uses TRBV4-3 and TRBJ2-3; TRBD1 might be the D (5 bases). The length of the CDR3 is 13 residues. CDR1 is LGHNA, CDR2 YSLEER, per germline. Trimming cost V 2 bases and J 4 bases, with 7 bases left between them. Here the CDR3 reads CASSQTGADTQYF. Written as DNA, the CDR3 is TGCGCCAGCAGCCAAACAGGAGCAGATACGCAGTATTTT.